This T cell receptor (beta chain) came from a study of blood T cells in healthy people across ages. Broader study findings: A strong correlation was seen between TCR beta diversity and naive T cell percentage. Both naive CD4+ cell counts and diversity were greater in long-lived donors than in aged donors.

Alongside a J-beta primer mix, a sample-barcoded 5' primer served in a second PCR lasting about 7 to 11 cycles. TCRdb redid the calling of the 5' RACE reads with MiXCR, one entry per CDR3 protein. The sample has about 1.8 million distinct CDR3 sequences; around half are singletons. Each donor's blood draw was approximately 10 milliliters of peripheral blood. This CDR3 has 15 residues. In germline, CDR1 is SGDLS, CDR2 YYNGEE. The ends were cut back, 3 bases at V and 4 bases at J, with 14 bases in the middle. This clonotype showed up just once. Its cognate antigen is unknown. This chain connects TRBV9 to TRBJ2-1; D might be TRBD1 (6 bases). Sequencing was done on a sample of blood. The TCR sequence derives from a woman in her forties in good health. The CDR3 spells CASSGAGTRYNEQFF. The CDR3 DNA is TGTGCCAGCAGCGGAGCCGGGACAAGATACAATGAGCAGTTCTTC.